The clone carrying this T cell receptor (beta chain) was seen at least ten times. What it recognizes is unknown. This entry is derived from a study of Graves' ophthalmopathy and Graves' hyperthyroidism. Germline CDR1 is MNHNS and CDR2 is SASEGT. CDR3 length: 12 residues. The ends were cut back, 5 bases at V and 4 bases at J, with 7 bases in the middle. Amplification from RNA transcripts yielded the TCR beta CDR3 regions. HTBI-primed RT-PCR formed the first round, and a multiplex PCR formed the second. TCRdb itself ran the multiplex PCR reads through MiXCR, one entry per CDR3 protein. Among about 210,000 distinct CDR3 sequences listed, about 32% were seen once. General study results and limits: Sensitivity reached roughly 71% and specificity roughly 72% when the model predicted ophthalmopathy progression. Blood also contained most of the expanded thyroid clonotypes above 0.001 frequency.

Ophthalmopathy in the donors was of moderate-to-severe activity, with CAS ≥3, NOSPECS ≥4 and duration under 3 months. Sequences were obtained from peripheral blood. This clonotype was sampled from a man between 45 and 60 years old with Graves' ophthalmopathy. The chain links TRBV6-1 to TRBJ2-3; D is uncertain. This chain's CDR3 is CASSREPDTQYF. The DNA for the CDR3 is TGTGCCAGCAGTCGAGAACCAGATACGCAGTATTTT.